This T cell receptor (beta chain) was found in a study of cytomegalovirus exposure and HLA in healthy donors. At the level of the study: Counted in an early data release were 65 million to 100 million unique TCRs from HLA-typed donors. Among approximately 400 genotyped donors, about 80% fell in the Caucasian-associated ancestry cluster. Study-wide points: It is likely that the observed cluster of highly shared sequence variants was a sequencing artifact. In an earlier analysis, most TCR beta V segments were productive about 87% or about 30% of the time.

V lost 1 base, J lost 2 bases, and 5 bases lay in between. This CDR3 contains 13 residues. Germline V gives CDR1 LNHDA, CDR2 SQIVND (reference sequence). Turning to this clone: What it binds is unknown.

With 60 Vbeta and 13 Jbeta primers, the PCR was carried out. Clones were sequenced by immunoSEQ multiplex PCR, and TCRdb holds only the in-frame ones, with some missing. The table has 210,000 or so clones, approximately 80% seen once. Source material: PBMCs. The V call is TRBV19, the J call TRBJ1-1; D ambiguous. The sequence derives from a boy aged 2 to 9 in good health and CMV-seronegative. The CDR3: CASSIGSNTEAFF. The CDR3, as DNA: TGTGCCAGTAGTATAGGCAGTAACACTGAAGCTTTCTTT.